The clone carrying this T cell receptor (beta chain) was observed a few times. Investigators took approximately 10 milliliters of peripheral blood from every donor. The authors ran a second PCR of roughly 6 to 12 cycles using a sample-barcoded 5' primer and a J-beta primer mix. Template switching added a 12-random-nucleotide identifier to every cDNA molecule. TCRdb recomputed calls from the 5' RACE reads with MiXCR, one row per CDR3 protein. The sample lists about 1.4 million distinct CDR3 sequences, around 59% occurring once. Trimming took off 3 bases at V and 0 bases at J, with 11 bases between the two ends. There are 15 residues in the CDR3. Germline CDR1 and CDR2: MGHRA and YSYEKL. The data were obtained in a study of blood T cells in healthy people across ages.

Sequenced material: blood. The chain combines TRBV4-1 with TRBJ2-5; D might be TRBD1 (6 bases). This sequence originates from a man aged 18 to 30 in good health. DNA for the CDR3: TGCGCCAGCAGCCACCGAACAGGGAACCAAGAGACCCAGTACTTC. Its protein product is CASSHRTGNQETQYF.